A single T cell receptor beta chain is shown here with its context. CDR3 size: 14 residues. V was cut by 6 bases and J by 2 bases, with 10 bases left in between. This sample is part of a study of Graves' ophthalmopathy and Graves' hyperthyroidism. Amplification targeted the TCR beta CDR3 regions, with RNA transcripts as the source material. RT-PCR was first run with HTBI primers, then multiplex PCR in a second round. TCRdb itself ran the multiplex PCR reads through MiXCR, one entry per CDR3 protein. Altogether 600,000 to 650,000 distinct CDR3 sequences are present, about a fifth being singletons, with the ten largest covering approximately 7.7%.

Sequenced material: peripheral blood. This receptor was identified in a woman between 18 and 30 years old with stable Graves' hyperthyroidism. Some clones in this sample may be carry-over from other donors' samples. This chain links TRBV12-3 or TRBV12-4 with TRBJ2-2, with no clear D. The CDR3 spells CASSASFNTGELFF. DNA of the CDR3: TGTGCCAGCAGCGCCTCGTTCAACACCGGGGAGCTGTTTTTT.